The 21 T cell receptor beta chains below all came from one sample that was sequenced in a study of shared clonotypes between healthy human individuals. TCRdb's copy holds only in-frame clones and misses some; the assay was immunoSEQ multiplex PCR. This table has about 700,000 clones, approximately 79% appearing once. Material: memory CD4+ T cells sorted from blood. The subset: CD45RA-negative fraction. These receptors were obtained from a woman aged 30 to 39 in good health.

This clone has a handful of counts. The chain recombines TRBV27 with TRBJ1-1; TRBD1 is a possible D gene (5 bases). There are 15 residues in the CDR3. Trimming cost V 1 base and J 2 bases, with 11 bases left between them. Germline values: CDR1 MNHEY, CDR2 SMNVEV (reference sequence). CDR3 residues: CASSLYGGGNTEAFF. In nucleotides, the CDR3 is TGTGCCAGCAGTTTATATGGCGGGGGAAACACTGAAGCTTTCTTT.

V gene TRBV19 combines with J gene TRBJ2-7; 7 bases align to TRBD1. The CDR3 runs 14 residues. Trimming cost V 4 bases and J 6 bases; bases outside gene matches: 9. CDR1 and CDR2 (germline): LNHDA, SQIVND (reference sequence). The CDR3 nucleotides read TGTGCCAGTAGTACCCCGATCAGGGGGAGCGAGCAGTACTTC. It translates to CASSTPIRGSEQYF.

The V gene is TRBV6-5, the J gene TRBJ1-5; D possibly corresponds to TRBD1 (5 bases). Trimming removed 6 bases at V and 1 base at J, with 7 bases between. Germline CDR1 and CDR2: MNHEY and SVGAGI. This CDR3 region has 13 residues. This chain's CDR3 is CASSRQSNQPQHF. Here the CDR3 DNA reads TGTGCCAGCAGCCGACAGAGCAATCAGCCCCAGCATTTT.

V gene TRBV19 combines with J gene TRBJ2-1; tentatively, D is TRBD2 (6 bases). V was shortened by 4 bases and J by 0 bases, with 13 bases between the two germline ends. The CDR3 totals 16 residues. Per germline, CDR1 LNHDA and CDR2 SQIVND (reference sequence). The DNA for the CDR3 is TGTGCCAGTAGTACCAGGGACGGGAGCTCCTACAATGAGCAGTTCTTC. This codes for CASSTRDGSSYNEQFF.

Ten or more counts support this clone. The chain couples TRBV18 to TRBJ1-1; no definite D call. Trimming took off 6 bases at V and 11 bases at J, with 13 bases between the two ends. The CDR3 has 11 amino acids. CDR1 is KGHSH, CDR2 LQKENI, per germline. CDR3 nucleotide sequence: TGTGCCAGCTCGCCAGAACAAGGGGCTTTCTTT. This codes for CASSPEQGAFF. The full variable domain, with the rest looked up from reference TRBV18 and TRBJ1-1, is NAGVMQNPRHLVRRRGQEARLRCSPMKGHSHVYWYRQLPEEGLKFMVYLQKENIIDESGMPKERFSAEFPKEGPSILRIQQVVRGDSAAYFCASSPEQGAFFGQGTRLTVV.

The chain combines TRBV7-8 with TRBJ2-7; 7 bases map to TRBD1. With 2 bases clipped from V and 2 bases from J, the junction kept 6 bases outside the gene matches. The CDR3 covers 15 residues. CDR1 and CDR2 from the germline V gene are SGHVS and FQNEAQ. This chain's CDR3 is CASSLPWQGAYEQYF. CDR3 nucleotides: TGTGCCAGCAGCTTACCCTGGCAGGGGGCCTACGAGCAGTACTTC.

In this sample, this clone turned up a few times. The DNA for the CDR3 is TGTGCCAGCAACTCCGGGACAGGGGCGAGGGAGCAGTACTTC. Protein product: CASNSGTGAREQYF. This chain links TRBV18 with TRBJ2-7; 10 nucleotides match TRBD1. The CDR3 runs 14 residues. V trimming: 8 bases; J trimming: 7 bases; junction bases outside the gene matches: 11. From germline, CDR1 is KGHSH and CDR2 LQKENI.

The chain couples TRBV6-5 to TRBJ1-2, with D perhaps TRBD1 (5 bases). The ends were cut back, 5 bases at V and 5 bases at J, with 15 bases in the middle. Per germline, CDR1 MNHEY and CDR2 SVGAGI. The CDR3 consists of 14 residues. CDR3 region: CASSTGKRGYGYTF. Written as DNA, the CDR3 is TGTGCCAGCAGTACCGGGAAGAGGGGATATGGCTACACCTTC.

The chain's CDR3 is CASSFFEGPMKQYF. The CDR3 coding sequence is TGTGCCAGCAGCTTTTTTGAGGGGCCCATGAAGCAGTACTTC. The V and J genes are TRBV11-2 and TRBJ2-7; D is perhaps TRBD1 or TRBD2 (5 bases each). Germline CDR1 SGHAT, CDR2 FQNNGV. The CDR3 loop spans 14 amino acids. Trimming stripped 3 bases from V and 8 bases from J, with 17 bases between. Based on the CDR3 plus reference TRBV11-2 and TRBJ2-7, the full variable domain is EAGVAQSPRYKIIEKRQSVAFWCNPISGHATLYWYQQILGQGPKLLIQFQNNGVVDDSQLPKDRFSAERLKGVDSTLKIQPAKLEDSAVYLCASSFFEGPMKQYFGPGTRLTVT.

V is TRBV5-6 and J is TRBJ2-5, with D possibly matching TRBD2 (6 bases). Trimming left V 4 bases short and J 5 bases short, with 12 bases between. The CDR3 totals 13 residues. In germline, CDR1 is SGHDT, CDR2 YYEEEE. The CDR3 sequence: CASSGWDSETQYF. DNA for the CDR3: TGTGCCAGCAGCGGGTGGGACTCTGAGACCCAGTACTTC. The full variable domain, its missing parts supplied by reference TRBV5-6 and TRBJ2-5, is DAGVTQSPTHLIKTRGQQVTLRCSPKSGHDTVSWYQQALGQGPQFIFQYYEEEERQRGNFPDRFSGHQFPNYSSELNVNALLLGDSALYLCASSGWDSETQYFGPGTRLLVL.

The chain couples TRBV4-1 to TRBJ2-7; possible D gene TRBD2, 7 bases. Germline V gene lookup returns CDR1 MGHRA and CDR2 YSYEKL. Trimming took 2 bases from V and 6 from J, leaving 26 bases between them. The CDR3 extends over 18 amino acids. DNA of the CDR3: TGCGCCAGCAGCCAAAGGGAGTTTCGGACAGCTGGGGAGGGCGAGCAGTACTTC. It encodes CASSQREFRTAGEGEQYF.

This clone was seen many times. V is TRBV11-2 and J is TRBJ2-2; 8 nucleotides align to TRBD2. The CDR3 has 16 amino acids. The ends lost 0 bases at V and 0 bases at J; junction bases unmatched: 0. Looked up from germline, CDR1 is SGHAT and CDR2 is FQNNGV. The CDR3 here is CASSLELAANTGELFF. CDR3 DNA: TGTGCCAGCAGCTTAGAACTAGCGGCGAACACCGGGGAGCTGTTTTTT. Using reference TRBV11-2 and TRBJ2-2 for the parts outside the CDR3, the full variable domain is EAGVAQSPRYKIIEKRQSVAFWCNPISGHATLYWYQQILGQGPKLLIQFQNNGVVDDSQLPKDRFSAERLKGVDSTLKIQPAKLEDSAVYLCASSLELAANTGELFFGEGSRLTVL.

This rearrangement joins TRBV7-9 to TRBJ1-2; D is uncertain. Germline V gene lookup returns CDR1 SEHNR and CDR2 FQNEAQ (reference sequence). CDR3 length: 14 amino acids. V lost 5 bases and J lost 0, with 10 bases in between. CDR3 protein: CASSPQVTNYGYTF. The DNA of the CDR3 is TGTGCCAGCAGCCCCCAGGTGACTAACTATGGCTACACCTTC.

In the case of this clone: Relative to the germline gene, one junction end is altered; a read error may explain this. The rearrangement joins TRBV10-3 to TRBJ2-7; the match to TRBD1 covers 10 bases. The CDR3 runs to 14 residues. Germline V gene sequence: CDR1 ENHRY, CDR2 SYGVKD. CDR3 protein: CASSRGQGAYEQYF. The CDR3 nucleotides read TGTGCCAGCAGTCGTGGACAGGGGGCCTACGAGCAGTACTTC.

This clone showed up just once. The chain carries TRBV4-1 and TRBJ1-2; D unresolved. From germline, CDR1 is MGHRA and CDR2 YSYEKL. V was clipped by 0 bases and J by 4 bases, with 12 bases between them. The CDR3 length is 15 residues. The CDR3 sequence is CASSQEMGYFYGYTF. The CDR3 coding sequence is TGCGCCAGCAGCCAAGAGATGGGGTATTTCTATGGCTACACCTTC.

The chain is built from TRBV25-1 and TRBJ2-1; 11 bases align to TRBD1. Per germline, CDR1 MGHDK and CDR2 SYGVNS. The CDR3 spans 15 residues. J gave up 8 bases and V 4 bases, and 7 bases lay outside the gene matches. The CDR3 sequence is CASSVGQGAIYEQFF. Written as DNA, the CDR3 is TGTGCCAGCAGTGTCGGACAGGGGGCAATCTATGAGCAGTTCTTC.

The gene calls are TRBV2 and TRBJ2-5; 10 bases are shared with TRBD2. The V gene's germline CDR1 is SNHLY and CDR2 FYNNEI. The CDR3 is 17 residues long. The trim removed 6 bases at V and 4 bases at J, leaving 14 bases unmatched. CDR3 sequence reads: CASRKGTSARGGETQYF. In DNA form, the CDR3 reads TGTGCCAGCAGAAAAGGGACTAGCGCCCGAGGGGGAGAGACCCAGTACTTC.

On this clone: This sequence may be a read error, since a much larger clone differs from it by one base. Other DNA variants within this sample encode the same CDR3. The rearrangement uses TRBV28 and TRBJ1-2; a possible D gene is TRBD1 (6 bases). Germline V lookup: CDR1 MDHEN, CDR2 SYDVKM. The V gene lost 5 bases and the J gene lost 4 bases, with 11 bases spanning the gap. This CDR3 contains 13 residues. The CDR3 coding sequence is TGTGCCAGCAGTCCCGGGACATCCTATGGCTACACCTTC. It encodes CASSPGTSYGYTF.

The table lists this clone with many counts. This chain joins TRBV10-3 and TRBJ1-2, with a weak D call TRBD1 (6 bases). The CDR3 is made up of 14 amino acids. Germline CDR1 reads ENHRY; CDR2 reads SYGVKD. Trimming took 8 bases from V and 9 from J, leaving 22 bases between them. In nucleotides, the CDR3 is TGTGCCATCGGGGATCCTGATACAGGGAAGCGCTACACCTTC. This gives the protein CAIGDPDTGKRYTF.

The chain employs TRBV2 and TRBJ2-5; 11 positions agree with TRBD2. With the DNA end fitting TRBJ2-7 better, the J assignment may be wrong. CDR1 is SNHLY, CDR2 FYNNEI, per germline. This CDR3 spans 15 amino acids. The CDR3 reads CASSGQLAGGAEQYF. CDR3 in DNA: TGTGCCAGCAGTGGTCAGTTAGCGGGAGGGGCCGAGCAGTACTTC.

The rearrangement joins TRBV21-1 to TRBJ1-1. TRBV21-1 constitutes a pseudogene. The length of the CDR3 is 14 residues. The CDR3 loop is CASSLVRGATEAFF. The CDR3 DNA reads TGTGCCAGCAGCCTAGTGCGGGGGGCGACTGAAGCTTTCTTT.